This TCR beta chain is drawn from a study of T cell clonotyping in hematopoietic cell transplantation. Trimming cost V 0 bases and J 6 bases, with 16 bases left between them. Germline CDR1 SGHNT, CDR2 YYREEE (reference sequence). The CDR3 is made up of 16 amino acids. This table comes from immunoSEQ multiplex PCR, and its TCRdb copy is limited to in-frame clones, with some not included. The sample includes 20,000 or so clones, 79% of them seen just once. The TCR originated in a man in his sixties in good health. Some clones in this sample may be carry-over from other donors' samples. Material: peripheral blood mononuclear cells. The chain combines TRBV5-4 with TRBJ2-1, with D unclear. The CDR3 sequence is CASSLEVGFIVNEQFF. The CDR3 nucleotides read TGTGCCAGCAGCTTGGAGGTAGGATTTATCGTCAATGAGCAGTTCTTC.